These 27 T cell receptor beta chains originate from one sample sequenced in a study of blood T cell repertoires in COVID-19. Profiled with immunoSEQ multiplex PCR; TCRdb holds only in-frame clones, not every one. The table has more than 65,000 clones, under 85% seen once. Sequencing input: peripheral blood. These receptors were obtained from a woman in her fifties or sixties with acute or convalescent COVID-19.

V and J are TRBV19 and TRBJ2-1, with D perhaps TRBD1 (6 bases). The CDR3 extends over 11 amino acids. The V end lost 2 bases, the J end lost 11 bases, and 7 bases lay between the germline ends. Germline V gene sequence: CDR1 LNHDA, CDR2 SQIVND (reference sequence). CDR3 DNA: TGTGCCAGTAGTATACGGGACAAGCAGTTCTTC. This translates into CASSIRDKQFF. The full variable domain, its missing parts supplied by reference TRBV19 and TRBJ2-1, is DGGITQSPKYLFRKEGQNVTLSCEQNLNHDAMYWYRQDPGQGLRLIYYSQIVNDFQKGDIAEGYSVSREKKESFPLTVTSAQKNPTAFYLCASSIRDKQFFGPGTRLTVL.

This clone was recorded once. The chain links TRBV7-9 to TRBJ2-1; TRBD2 aligns across 8 bases. CDR1 and CDR2 from the germline V gene are SEHNR and FQNEAQ (reference sequence). The CDR3 length is 15 residues. The V and J ends lost 6 bases and 3 bases, in that order; junction bases with no gene match: 7. The CDR3 nucleotides read TGTGCCAGCAGTAAGGGACTAGTAGGCTACAATGAGCAGTTCTTC. Translated: CASSKGLVGYNEQFF. Variable domain in full (rest from reference TRBV7-9 and TRBJ2-1): DTGVSQNPRHKITKRGQNVTFRCDPISEHNRLYWYRQTLGQGPEFLTYFQNEAQLEKSRLLSDRFSAERPKGSFSTLEIQRTEQGDSAMYLCASSKGLVGYNEQFFGPGTRLTVL.

The chain links TRBV20-1 to TRBJ2-1; no clear D gene. Germline V gives CDR1 DFQATT, CDR2 SNEGSKA (reference sequence). V was clipped by 6 bases and J by 8 bases, with 11 bases between them. This CDR3 has 11 residues. The CDR3, as DNA: TGCAGTGCCCGCCGGGTAGATGAGCAGTTCTTC. Encoded protein: CSARRVDEQFF.

The CDR3: CASSPPRTGDTNEQFF. CDR3 nucleotides: TGTGCCAGCAGCCCCCCCCGGACAGGGGACACCAATGAGCAGTTCTTC. The J gene is TRBJ2-1, the V gene TRBV28, with 9 bases identical to TRBD1. This CDR3 has 16 amino acids. The V gene end was trimmed by 6 bases and the J gene end by 6 bases; junction bases not matched to a gene: 12. The germline V gene has CDR1 MDHEN and CDR2 SYDVKM.

The CDR3 here is CASRERPHSNQPQHF. CDR3 coding DNA: TGTGCCAGCAGGGAGAGGCCGCATAGCAATCAGCCCCAGCATTTT. The chain has TRBV2 and TRBJ1-5; no clear D. CDR3 size: 15 residues. Germline CDR1 SNHLY, CDR2 FYNNEI. Trimming left V 6 bases short and J 0 bases short, with 12 bases between.

About this clone itself: At one boundary the junction diverges from the germline segment, which might be a read error. The gene calls are TRBV2 and TRBJ1-6; maybe TRBD1 (5 bases). The CDR3 is 14 amino acids. The germline V gene encodes CDR1 SNHLY and CDR2 FYNNEI. Written as DNA, the CDR3 is TGTGCCAGCGGTGACAGCTCCTATAATTCACCCCTCCACTTT. It yields the protein CASGDSSYNSPLHF.

The chain is built from TRBV15 and TRBJ1-5; D uncertain. The germline V and J ends were trimmed by 0 bases and 0 bases, with 15 bases remaining between them. Germline values: CDR1 LNHNV, CDR2 YYDKDF (reference sequence). This CDR3 region has 18 residues. In nucleotides, the CDR3 is TGTGCCACCAGCAGAGACGTATCGGCGGGATATAGCAATCAGCCCCAGCATTTT. Its protein product is CATSRDVSAGYSNQPQHF.

The gene calls are TRBV7-8 and TRBJ1-5; no clear D. V was pared by 8 bases and J by 0 bases, with 17 bases between. Germline CDR1 reads SGHVS; CDR2 reads FQNEAQ. The CDR3 is 16 residues long. This chain's CDR3 is CASGYREGLSNQPQHF. The CDR3 DNA is TGTGCCAGCGGATACCGAGAGGGCCTTAGCAATCAGCCCCAGCATTTT.

J is TRBJ1-1 and V is TRBV28; D perhaps matches TRBD1 (6 bases). V lost 6 bases and J lost 4, with 9 bases in between. Germline V gene sequence: CDR1 MDHEN, CDR2 SYDVKM. The CDR3 totals 12 residues. CDR3 in amino acids: CASSEGGTEAFF. The CDR3 DNA reads as TGTGCCAGCAGCGAAGGGGGCACTGAAGCTTTCTTT.

The chain employs TRBV12-3 or TRBV12-4 and TRBJ1-5, with D possibly matching TRBD1 (6 bases). The CDR3 spans 12 residues. Deletions cut 6 bases from V and 6 bases from J, with 9 bases between. DNA of the CDR3: TGTGCCAGCAGGTGGGGGCGTCAGCCCCAGCATTTT. It specifies CASRWGRQPQHF.

The J gene is TRBJ1-3, the V gene TRBV19; D might be TRBD1 (6 bases). The CDR3 runs 16 residues. Germline lookup yields CDR1 LNHDA and CDR2 SQIVND (reference sequence). The V and J ends lost 3 bases and 0 bases respectively, with 12 bases between them. In nucleotides, the CDR3 is TGTGCCAGTAGTATCCCGGGACACCTCTCTGGAAACACCATATATTTT. This translates into CASSIPGHLSGNTIYF. Looking up the rest from reference TRBV19 and TRBJ1-3 gives the full variable domain: DGGITQSPKYLFRKEGQNVTLSCEQNLNHDAMYWYRQDPGQGLRLIYYSQIVNDFQKGDIAEGYSVSREKKESFPLTVTSAQKNPTAFYLCASSIPGHLSGNTIYFGEGSWLTVV.

The chain has TRBV27 and TRBJ2-2; D possibly corresponds to TRBD2 (6 bases). Per the germline V gene, CDR1 is MNHEY and CDR2 is SMNVEV (reference sequence). This CDR3 is 16 amino acids long. V lost 3 bases to trimming and J lost 1 base, with 12 bases between them. The CDR3 loop is CASSFEEGRNTGELFF. CDR3 coding DNA: TGTGCCAGCAGTTTTGAGGAGGGGCGGAACACCGGGGAGCTGTTTTTT.

The V gene is TRBV28, the J gene TRBJ1-3, with D unclear. This CDR3 has 14 amino acids. V was shortened by 7 bases and J by 0 bases, with 10 bases between the two germline ends. CDR1 MDHEN and CDR2 SYDVKM come from the germline V gene. The CDR3 loop is CASKMGSSGNTIYF. CDR3 nucleotides: TGTGCCAGCAAAATGGGGAGCTCTGGAAACACCATATATTTT.

V and J are TRBV6-5 and TRBJ1-6; D perhaps matches TRBD1 (6 bases). The CDR3 sequence is 11 residues long. V gave up 5 bases and J gave up 18 bases, with 14 bases separating them. Germline CDR1 reads MNHEY; CDR2 reads SVGAGI. The CDR3 nucleotides read TGTGCCAGCAGTCGGGACAACGGAGCCCACTTT. Protein sequence: CASSRDNGAHF.

The chain carries TRBV25-1 and TRBJ1-2; D is undetermined. CDR3 size: 11 residues. Germline loops: CDR1 MGHDK, CDR2 SYGVNS. The ends were cut back, 4 bases at V and 5 bases at J, with 5 bases in the middle. The CDR3 spells CASSAGYGYTF. The DNA for the CDR3 is TGTGCCAGCAGTGCAGGTTATGGCTACACCTTC.

The V call is TRBV6-5, the J call TRBJ2-3; 7 bases are shared with TRBD2. The ends lost 7 bases at V and 2 bases at J; junction bases unmatched: 3. This CDR3 contains 13 residues. CDR1 MNHEY and CDR2 SVGAGI come from the germline V gene. For the CDR3, the DNA is TGTGCCAGCAATCGGGACTACACAGATACGCAGTATTTT. It codes for CASNRDYTDTQYF.

The genes are TRBV5-4 and TRBJ2-3; D unresolved. This CDR3 region has 12 residues. The germline V gene has CDR1 SGHNT and CDR2 YYREEE (reference sequence). V lost 2 bases to trimming and J lost 1 base, with 2 bases between them. CDR3 DNA: TGTGCCAGCAGCTTCGGCACAGATACGCAGTATTTT. This translates into CASSFGTDTQYF.

CDR3 amino acids: CASSLPGTANTEAFF. In DNA form, the CDR3 reads TGTGCCAGCAGCCTTCCCGGGACAGCGAACACTGAAGCTTTCTTT. The rearrangement links TRBV5-4 to TRBJ1-1, with 7 bases identical to TRBD1. The CDR3 length is 15 residues. V lost 4 bases and J lost 1; bases outside the gene matches: 7. CDR1 and CDR2 from the germline V gene are SGHNT and YYREEE (reference sequence).

The rearrangement links TRBV5-1 to TRBJ1-1, with 8 bases that match TRBD1. The CDR3 sequence is 13 residues long. V dropped 3 bases and J dropped 4; count of bases not matched to a gene: 2. CDR1 is SGHRS, CDR2 YFSETQ, per germline. Here the CDR3 reads CASSSRGLTEAFF. The CDR3 coding sequence is TGCGCCAGCAGCTCCAGGGGGCTCACTGAAGCTTTCTTT.

J is TRBJ1-1 and V is TRBV2; D not certain. This CDR3 is built from 14 residues. CDR1 SNHLY and CDR2 FYNNEI come from the germline V gene. Trimming took 3 bases from V and 2 from J, leaving 10 bases between them. The DNA for the CDR3 is TGTGCCAGCAGTGACTTGGGCCCCAACACTGAAGCTTTCTTT. Translating it yields CASSDLGPNTEAFF.

The chain is built from TRBV21-1 and TRBJ1-5; the table gives TRBD1 as D, unverified against the DNA. TRBV21-1 is termed a pseudogene. The CDR3 spans 19 residues. CDR3 in DNA: TGTGCCAGCAGCAAAGAGGCCCGGGACAGTTCATATAGCAATCAGCCCCAGCATTTT. Protein sequence: CASSKEARDSSYSNQPQHF.

This chain connects TRBV7-6 to TRBJ2-2; D is undetermined. Trimming stripped 1 base from V and 7 bases from J, with 7 bases between. CDR1 and CDR2 (germline): SGHVS, FNYEAQ. The CDR3 has 13 amino acids. As DNA, the CDR3 is TGTGCCAGCAGCTTAGACACATTCGGGGAGCTGTTTTTT. Its translation is CASSLDTFGELFF.

The chain has TRBV7-6 and TRBJ2-3; possibly TRBD2 for D (6 bases). From germline, CDR1 is SGHVS and CDR2 FNYEAQ. Between the trimmed V and J ends, which lost 1 base and 1 base, there was a span of 9 bases. The CDR3 has 15 residues. The CDR3 DNA sequence: TGTGCCAGCAGCTTAGACGGGAGAGGCACAGATACGCAGTATTTT. Amino acid sequence: CASSLDGRGTDTQYF.

The chain uses TRBV6-5 and TRBJ2-1; 9 nucleotides match TRBD2. Germline CDR1 is MNHEY and CDR2 is SVGAGI. This CDR3 region has 16 residues. Trimming took 2 bases from V and 7 from J; bases not matched to a gene: 9. CDR3 amino acids: CASSYAAGGGGNEQFF. The CDR3 nucleotides read TGTGCCAGCAGTTACGCGGCGGGAGGGGGGGGGAATGAGCAGTTCTTC.

This clone was seen a few times. This sequence joins TRBV15 and TRBJ1-3; D is perhaps TRBD1 (6 bases). Trimming removed 1 base at V and 0 bases at J, with 7 bases between. This CDR3 region has 15 residues. Germline CDR1 and CDR2: LNHNV and YYDKDF (reference sequence). CDR3 bases: TGTGCCACCAGCAGAGGGACAGCCTCTGGAAACACCATATATTTT. Translation: CATSRGTASGNTIYF.

This chain joins TRBV13 and TRBJ1-2; possibly TRBD1 for D (6 bases). V dropped 0 bases and J dropped 3 bases, with 35 bases sitting between them. Germline V gene data show CDR1 as PRHDT and CDR2 as FYEKMQ (reference sequence). The CDR3 runs to 23 residues. The chain's CDR3 is CASSLGTPISQGLLRLRDYGYTF. Here the CDR3 DNA reads TGTGCCAGCAGCTTAGGAACTCCGATATCACAGGGTCTCCTTAGGCTGCGCGACTATGGCTACACCTTC.

The J gene is TRBJ1-4, the V gene TRBV27, with a tentative D call TRBD1 (6 bases). In germline, CDR1 is MNHEY, CDR2 SMNVEV (reference sequence). Deletions cut 8 bases from V and 8 bases from J, with 9 bases between. CDR3 size: 11 residues. The CDR3, as DNA: TGTGCCAGCGGGAGGGGGGAAAAACTGTTTTTT. Protein product: CASGRGEKLFF. The full variable domain, in which reference TRBV27 and TRBJ1-4 provide the parts outside the CDR3, is EAQVTQNPRYLITVTGKKLTVTCSQNMNHEYMSWYRQDPGLGLRQIYYSMNVEVTDKGDVPEGYKVSRKEKRNFPLILESPSPNQTSLYFCASGRGEKLFFGSGTQLSVL.